This is a list of T cell receptor beta chains from one sample in a study of blood T cell repertoires in COVID-19. Some clones are missing from TCRdb's copy, which holds only in-frame ones; the method was immunoSEQ multiplex PCR. The data show 300,000 to 400,000 clones, 88% seen once. The sample consisted of PBMCs or T cells enriched from blood (not recorded which). Receptors originate from a young man who had recovered from COVID-19. The CDR3 runs from the conserved cysteine through the conserved F or W. Fields, in order: V gene, D gene, J gene, clone size, CDR3 DNA, CDR3 protein. A D gene is named only where the DNA matches it firmly. Size values are once, few and many counts, or a class for expanded clones, and some rows have none.

V gene: TRBV19; D gene: -; J gene: TRBJ1-1; clone size: -; CDR3 DNA: TGTGCCAGTAGTATGTGGGAGGGTAACGCTGAAGCTTTCTTT; CDR3 protein: CASSMWEGNAEAFF
V gene: TRBV23-1; D gene: TRBD1; J gene: TRBJ2-2; clone size: -; CDR3 DNA: TGCGCCAGCAGTCAAGAGAGGGGGCTAATCGGGGAGCTGTTTTTT; CDR3 protein: CASSQERGLIGELFF
V gene: TRBV19; D gene: -; J gene: TRBJ1-2; clone size: many; CDR3 DNA: TGTGCCAGTAGCCGGGGGGGCTACACCTTC; CDR3 protein: CASSRGGYTF
V gene: TRBV29-1; D gene: -; J gene: TRBJ2-1; clone size: -; CDR3 DNA: TGCAGCGTTGAAGGGTGGCAGGGTTCCTACAATGAGCAGTTCTTC; CDR3 protein: CSVEGWQGSYNEQFF
V gene: TRBV9; D gene: -; J gene: TRBJ1-4; clone size: -; CDR3 DNA: TGTGCCAGCAGCGTAGGGGGGGCTAATGAAAAACTGTTTTTT; CDR3 protein: CASSVGGANEKLFF
V gene: TRBV6-4; D gene: -; J gene: TRBJ2-5; clone size: -; CDR3 DNA: TGTGCCAGCAGTGCGGACGGGCTCGGGGCCCAGTACTTC; CDR3 protein: CASSADGLGAQYF
V gene: TRBV5-8; D gene: -; J gene: TRBJ1-2; clone size: -; CDR3 DNA: TGTGCCAGCAGCTTGAGGGGTTTTGAGAATGGCTACACCTTC; CDR3 protein: CASSLRGFENGYTF
V gene: TRBV5-6; D gene: TRBD1; J gene: TRBJ2-7; clone size: -; CDR3 DNA: TGTGCCAGCAGCTCGACAGGGGAAGGCTACGAGCAGTACTTC; CDR3 protein: CASSSTGEGYEQYF
V gene: TRBV5-1; D gene: -; J gene: TRBJ2-5; clone size: -; CDR3 DNA: TGCGCCAGCAACCCGGGACATTTCCAAGAGACCCAGTACTTC; CDR3 protein: CASNPGHFQETQYF
V gene: TRBV2; D gene: -; J gene: TRBJ1-5; clone size: -; CDR3 DNA: TGTGCCAGCAGTCAGGACGGGATTTCCAATCAGCCCCAGCATTTT; CDR3 protein: CASSQDGISNQPQHF
V gene: TRBV27; D gene: -; J gene: TRBJ2-7; clone size: -; CDR3 DNA: TGTGCCAGCAGGATGACTAGTTCGTACGAGCAGTACTTC; CDR3 protein: CASRMTSSYEQYF
V gene: TRBV5-6; D gene: TRBD1; J gene: TRBJ1-2; clone size: -; CDR3 DNA: TGTGCCAGCAGGGAAAGGGACAGGGCAAGCTATGGCTACACCTTC; CDR3 protein: CASRERDRASYGYTF
V gene: TRBV19; D gene: -; J gene: TRBJ2-3; clone size: -; CDR3 DNA: TGTGCCAGTAGTATAAGGGCGGGACATACGCAGTATTTT; CDR3 protein: CASSIRAGHTQYF
V gene: TRBV7-8; D gene: -; J gene: TRBJ2-3; clone size: -; CDR3 DNA: TGTGCCAGCAGCTTAATCTCTGGACTCCAGTGGAGTACGCAGTATTTT; CDR3 protein: CASSLISGLQWSTQYF
V gene: TRBV13; D gene: -; J gene: TRBJ2-1; clone size: -; CDR3 DNA: TGTGCCAGCAGCCCCGACAACTACAATGAGCAGTTCTTC; CDR3 protein: CASSPDNYNEQFF
V gene: TRBV2; D gene: -; J gene: TRBJ2-7; clone size: -; CDR3 DNA: TGTGCCAGCAGTGAAGATGGCAGGGCTGGGGAGCAGTACTTC; CDR3 protein: CASSEDGRAGEQYF
V gene: TRBV5-4; D gene: -; J gene: TRBJ2-7; clone size: -; CDR3 DNA: TGTGCCGGGCCCGGGGCCTACGAGCAGTACTTC; CDR3 protein: CAGPGAYEQYF
V gene: TRBV28; D gene: -; J gene: TRBJ1-1; clone size: -; CDR3 DNA: TGTGCCAGCAGCCCAGGGATGTTGGTTGAAGCTTTCTTT; CDR3 protein: CASSPGMLVEAFF
V gene: TRBV7-9; D gene: -; J gene: TRBJ1-5; clone size: -; CDR3 DNA: TGTGCCAGCAGCCCGGGACAACGTCGCAATCAGCCCCAGCATTTT; CDR3 protein: CASSPGQRRNQPQHF